The clone carrying this T cell receptor beta chain was seen more than once but under ten times. The data were obtained in a study of T-cell reconstitution after alpha-beta-depleted transplantation in children. Unique molecular identifiers were built into the TCRbeta library. TCRdb redid the calling of the PCR reads with MiXCR, one entry per CDR3 protein. The sample holds roughly 400,000 distinct CDR3 sequences, around 46% seen once. The sequences come from PBMCs, collected before TCRalphabeta/CD19-depleted stem cell transplant. The sequence was obtained from a girl aged 2-9 years with aplastic anemia, due to receive a stem cell transplant.

As DNA, the CDR3 is TGCAGCGTTCAAGGACGTACACTCTACCAAGAGACCCAGTACTTC. Protein: CSVQGRTLYQETQYF. The chain has TRBV29-1 and TRBJ2-5; D uncertain. Per germline, CDR1 SQVTM and CDR2 ANQGSEA. The CDR3 covers 15 residues. V lost 5 bases to trimming and J lost 0 bases, with 16 bases between them.